Included here is one TCR beta chain sequence, with context. The sample comes from a study of blood T cell repertoires in COVID-19. The CDR3 totals 12 residues. V was clipped by 7 bases and J by 3 bases, with 10 bases between them. CDR1 SNHLY and CDR2 FYNNEI come from the germline V gene. Clones were sequenced by immunoSEQ multiplex PCR, and TCRdb holds only the in-frame ones, with some missing. The sample has 300,000 to 400,000 clones; around 87% are singletons. J is TRBJ2-7 and V is TRBV2, with D tentatively TRBD1 (6 bases). This TCR came from a woman in her 30s with acute COVID-19. Source material: PBMCs or T cells enriched from blood (not recorded which). The CDR3 bases are TGTGCCAGCATGGGACACTTCTACGAGCAGTACTTC. Amino acids: CASMGHFYEQYF.